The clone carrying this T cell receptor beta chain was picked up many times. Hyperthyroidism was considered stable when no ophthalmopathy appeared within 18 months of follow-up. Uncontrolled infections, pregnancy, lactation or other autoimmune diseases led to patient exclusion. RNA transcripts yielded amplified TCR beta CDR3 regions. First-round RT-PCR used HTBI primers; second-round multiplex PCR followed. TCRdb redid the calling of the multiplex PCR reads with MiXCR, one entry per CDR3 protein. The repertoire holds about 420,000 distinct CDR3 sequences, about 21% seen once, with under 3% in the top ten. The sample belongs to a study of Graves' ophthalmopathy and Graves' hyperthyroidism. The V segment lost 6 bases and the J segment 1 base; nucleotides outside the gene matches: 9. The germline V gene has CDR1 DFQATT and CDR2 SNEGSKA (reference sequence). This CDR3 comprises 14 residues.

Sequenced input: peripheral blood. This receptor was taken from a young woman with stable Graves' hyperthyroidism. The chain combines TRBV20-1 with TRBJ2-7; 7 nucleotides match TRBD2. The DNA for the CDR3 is TGCAGTGCGAATTGGGAGGGCCCGTCCTACGAGCAGTACTTC. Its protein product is CSANWEGPSYEQYF.